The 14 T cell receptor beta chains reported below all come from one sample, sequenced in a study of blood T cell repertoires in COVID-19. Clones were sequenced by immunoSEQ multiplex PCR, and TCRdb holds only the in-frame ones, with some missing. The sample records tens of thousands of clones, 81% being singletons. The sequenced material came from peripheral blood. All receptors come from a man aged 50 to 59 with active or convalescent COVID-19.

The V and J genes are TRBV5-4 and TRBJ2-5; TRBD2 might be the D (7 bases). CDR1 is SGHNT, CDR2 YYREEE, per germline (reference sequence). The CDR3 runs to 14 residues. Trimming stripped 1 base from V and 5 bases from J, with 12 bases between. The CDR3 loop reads CASSLRGARETQYF. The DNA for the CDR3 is TGTGCCAGCAGCTTGCGGGGGGCTCGGGAGACCCAGTACTTC.

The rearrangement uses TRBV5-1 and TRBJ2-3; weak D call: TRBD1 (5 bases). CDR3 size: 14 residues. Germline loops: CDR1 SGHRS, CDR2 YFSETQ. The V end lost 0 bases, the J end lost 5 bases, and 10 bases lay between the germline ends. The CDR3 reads CASSLVTARDTQYF. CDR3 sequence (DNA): TGCGCCAGCAGCTTGGTGACAGCGCGAGATACGCAGTATTTT.

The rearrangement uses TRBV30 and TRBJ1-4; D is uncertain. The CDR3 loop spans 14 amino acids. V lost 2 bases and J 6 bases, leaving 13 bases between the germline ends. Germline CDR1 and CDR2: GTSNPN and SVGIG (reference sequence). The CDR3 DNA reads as TGTGCCTGGAGTTCAGATGGGAGCCATGAAAAACTGTTTTTT. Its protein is CAWSSDGSHEKLFF.

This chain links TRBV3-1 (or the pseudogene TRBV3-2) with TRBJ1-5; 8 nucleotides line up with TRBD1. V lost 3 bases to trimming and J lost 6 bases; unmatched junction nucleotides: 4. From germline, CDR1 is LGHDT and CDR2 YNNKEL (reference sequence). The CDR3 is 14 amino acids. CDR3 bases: TGTGCCAGCAGCCACCAGACAGGGGTTCAGCCCCAGCATTTT. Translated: CASSHQTGVQPQHF.

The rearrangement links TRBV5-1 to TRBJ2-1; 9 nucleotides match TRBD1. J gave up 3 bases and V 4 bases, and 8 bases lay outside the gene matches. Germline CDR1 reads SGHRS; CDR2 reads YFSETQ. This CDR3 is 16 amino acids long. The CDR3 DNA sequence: TGCGCCAGCAGCCCCTCGGGACAGGGTGGCTACAATGAGCAGTTCTTC. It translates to CASSPSGQGGYNEQFF.

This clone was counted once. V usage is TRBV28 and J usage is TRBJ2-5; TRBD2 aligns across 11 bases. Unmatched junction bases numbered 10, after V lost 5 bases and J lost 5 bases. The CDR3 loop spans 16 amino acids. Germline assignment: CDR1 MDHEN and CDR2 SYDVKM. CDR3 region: CASSPPSSGGWETQYF. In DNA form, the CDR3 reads TGTGCCAGCAGTCCCCCGTCTAGCGGGGGGTGGGAGACCCAGTACTTC.

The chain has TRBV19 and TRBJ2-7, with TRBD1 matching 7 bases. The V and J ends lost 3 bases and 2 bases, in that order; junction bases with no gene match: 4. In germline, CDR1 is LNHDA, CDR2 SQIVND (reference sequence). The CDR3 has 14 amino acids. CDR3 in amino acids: CASSMSGGPYEQYF. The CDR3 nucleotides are TGTGCCAGTAGTATGTCAGGGGGTCCCTACGAGCAGTACTTC.

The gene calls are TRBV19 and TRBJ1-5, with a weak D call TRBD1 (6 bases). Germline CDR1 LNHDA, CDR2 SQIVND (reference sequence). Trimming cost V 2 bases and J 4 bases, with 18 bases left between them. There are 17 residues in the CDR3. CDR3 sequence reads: CASSISEQGQVNQPQHF. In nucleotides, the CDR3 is TGTGCCAGTAGTATATCTGAGCAGGGGCAGGTAAATCAGCCCCAGCATTTT.

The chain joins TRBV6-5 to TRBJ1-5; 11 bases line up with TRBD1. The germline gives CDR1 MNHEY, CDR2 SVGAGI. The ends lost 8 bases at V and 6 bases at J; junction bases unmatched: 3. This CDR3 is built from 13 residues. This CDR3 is CASWTGGGQPQHF. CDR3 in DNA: TGTGCCAGCTGGACAGGGGGCGGTCAGCCCCAGCATTTT.

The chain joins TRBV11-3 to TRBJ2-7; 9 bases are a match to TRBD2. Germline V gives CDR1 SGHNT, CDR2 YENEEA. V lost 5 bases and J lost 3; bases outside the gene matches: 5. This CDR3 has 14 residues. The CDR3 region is CASSPGLASYEQYF. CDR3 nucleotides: TGTGCCAGCAGCCCAGGACTAGCGAGCTACGAGCAGTACTTC. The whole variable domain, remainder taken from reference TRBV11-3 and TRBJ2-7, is EAGVVQSPRYKIIEKKQPVAFWCNPISGHNTLYWYLQNLGQGPELLIRYENEEAVDDSQLPKDRFSAERLKGVDSTLKIQPAELGDSAVYLCASSPGLASYEQYFGPGTRLTVT.

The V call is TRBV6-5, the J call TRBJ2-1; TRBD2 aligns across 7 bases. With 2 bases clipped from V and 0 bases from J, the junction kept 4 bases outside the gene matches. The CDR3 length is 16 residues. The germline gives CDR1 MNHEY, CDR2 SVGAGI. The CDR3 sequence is CASSYTLASSYNEQFF. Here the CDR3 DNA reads TGTGCCAGCAGTTACACACTAGCGTCCTCCTACAATGAGCAGTTCTTC.

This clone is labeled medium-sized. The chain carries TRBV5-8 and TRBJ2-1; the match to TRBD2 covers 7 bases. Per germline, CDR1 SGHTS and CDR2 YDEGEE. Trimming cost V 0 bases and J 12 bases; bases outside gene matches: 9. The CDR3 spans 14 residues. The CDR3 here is CASSLGLAAPGQFF. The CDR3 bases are TGTGCCAGCAGCTTGGGGCTAGCGGCTCCAGGGCAGTTCTTC.

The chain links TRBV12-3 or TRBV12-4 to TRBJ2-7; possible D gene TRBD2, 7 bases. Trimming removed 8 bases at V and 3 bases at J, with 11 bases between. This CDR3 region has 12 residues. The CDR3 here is CASGEGDYEQYF. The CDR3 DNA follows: TGTGCCAGCGGGGAGGGGGACTACGAGCAGTACTTC.

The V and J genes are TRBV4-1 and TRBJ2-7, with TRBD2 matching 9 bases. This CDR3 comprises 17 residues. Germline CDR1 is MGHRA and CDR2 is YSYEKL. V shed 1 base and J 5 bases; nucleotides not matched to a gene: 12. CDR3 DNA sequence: TGCGCCAGCAGCCAAGTTTTTTTGGCGGGAGGGGGGGACGAGCAGTACTTC. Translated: CASSQVFLAGGGDEQYF.